This T cell receptor beta chain emerged from a study of CD8 T cells in Susac syndrome. Germline CDR1 is SGHTA and CDR2 is FQGNSA. With V trimmed by 4 bases and J by 4 bases, 4 bases remained unmatched. This CDR3 spans 14 amino acids. cDNA came from about 0.46 to 1 ug RNA primed by random hexamers. From the immunoSEQ multiplex PCR reads, TCRdb called clonotypes with MiXCR, one entry per CDR3 protein. The repertoire holds around 200,000 distinct CDR3 sequences, with about 94% as singletons. TEMRA cells were FACS-enriched, and CD8+ and CD4+ T cells were isolated negatively. The receptor comes from a human donor with multiple sclerosis. The chain combines TRBV7-2 with TRBJ1-2; 9 nucleotides align to TRBD1. The sequencing input was CD4+ T cells from PBMCs. The CDR3 sequence: CASSSGTGSYGYTF. The CDR3 DNA sequence: TGTGCCAGCAGCTCAGGGACAGGGTCCTATGGCTACACCTTC. Supplemented by reference TRBV7-2 and TRBJ1-2, the full variable domain reads GAGVSQSPSNKVTEKGKDVELRCDPISGHTALYWYRQSLGQGLEFLIYFQGNSAPDKSGLPSDRFSAERTGGSVSTLTIQRTQQEDSAVYLCASSSGTGSYGYTFGSGTRLTVV.